The 25 T cell receptor beta chains in this list originate from one sample, sequenced in a study of CD8 T cells in ankylosing spondylitis. TCRdb used MiXCR to reprocess the 5' RACE reads, holding one entry per CDR3 protein. The sample contains hundreds of thousands of distinct CDR3 sequences, around 18% of which appear only once. Sequenced: blood, either unsorted or a sorted T cell fraction (not recorded which). The receptors were gathered from a male donor with ankylosing spondylitis or in good health (not recorded which).

V and J are TRBV20-1 and TRBJ2-5; possibly TRBD2 for D (6 bases). V shed 6 bases and J shed 3 bases, with 11 bases lying between them. Per germline, CDR1 DFQATT and CDR2 SNEGSKA (reference sequence). This CDR3 has 12 residues. CDR3 nucleotide sequence: TGCAGTGCGAACCTAGCGAAAGAGACCCAGTACTTC. This gives the protein CSANLAKETQYF.

J is TRBJ2-7 and V is TRBV6-5; TRBD1 agrees at 7 bases. This CDR3 contains 14 residues. The trim removed 6 bases at V and 2 bases at J, leaving 7 bases unmatched. Germline V gene lookup returns CDR1 MNHEY and CDR2 SVGAGI. CDR3 nucleotide sequence: TGTGCCAGCAGCTTACAGGGGTCCCCCTACGAGCAGTACGTC. Amino acid sequence: CASSLQGSPYEQYV.

This clonotype was counted a few times. This chain joins TRBV5-1 and TRBJ2-2; no definite D call. V lost 5 bases and J 0 bases, leaving 11 bases between the germline ends. The germline V gene encodes CDR1 SGHRS and CDR2 YFSETQ. This CDR3 region has 15 residues. CDR3 region: CASRQGTANTGELFF. CDR3 DNA: TGCGCCAGCAGGCAAGGCACAGCGAACACCGGGGAGCTGTTTTTT.

This clonotype has only a few counts. This rearrangement joins TRBV6-1 to TRBJ1-5; the D is unclear. V was clipped by 6 bases and J by 0 bases, with 3 bases between them. In germline, CDR1 is MNHNS, CDR2 SASEGT. There are 12 residues in the CDR3. The CDR3 is CASRPSNQPQHF. The CDR3, as DNA: TGTGCCAGCAGGCCTAGCAATCAGCCCCAGCATTTT.

This clonotype was seen only a few times. CDR3 sequence reads: CASSQAPVMNTEAFF. CDR3 nucleotides: TGTGCCAGCAGCCAAGCCCCAGTAATGAACACTGAAGCTTTCTTT. This sequence joins TRBV4-2 and TRBJ1-1; D ambiguous. Trimming stripped 1 base from V and 0 bases from J, with 9 bases between. Germline lookup yields CDR1 LGHNA and CDR2 YNFKEQ. This CDR3 is built from 15 residues.

The chain combines TRBV20-1 with TRBJ1-5; TRBD1 might be the D (5 bases). Germline CDR1 reads DFQATT; CDR2 reads SNEGSKA (reference sequence). V lost 3 bases, J lost 2 bases, and 14 bases lay in between. This CDR3 region has 15 residues. In nucleotides, the CDR3 is TGCAGTGCTAGGGAGGGGCAGGTTGGCAATCAGCCCCAGCATTTT. Residues: CSAREGQVGNQPQHF.

Notes on this clonotype: This may arise from a read error, as a much more abundant clone is one base away. The chain joins TRBV29-1 to TRBJ2-2, with D unresolved. The CDR3 has 15 residues. Germline V gene lookup returns CDR1 SQVTM and CDR2 ANQGSEA. The V gene lost 6 bases and the J gene lost 1 base, with 15 bases spanning the gap. Here the CDR3 DNA reads TGCAGCGTGGGATATAGCAGAGAGAACACCGGGGAGCTGTTTTTT. Amino acid sequence: CSVGYSRENTGELFF.

The CDR3 sequence is CASSRDLTYEQYV. As DNA, the CDR3 is TGTGCCAGCAGTCGGGACCTTACCTACGAGCAGTACGTC. The rearrangement joins TRBV7-8 to TRBJ2-7; D possibly uses TRBD1 or TRBD2 (5 bases each). This CDR3 spans 13 amino acids. Germline V gene sequence: CDR1 SGHVS, CDR2 FQNEAQ. Trimming cost V 6 bases and J 2 bases, with 11 bases left between them.

The chain has TRBV6-5 and TRBJ2-1; D is unclear. The CDR3 contains 11 residues. CDR1 and CDR2 (germline): MNHEY, SVGAGI. The V gene lost 8 bases and the J gene lost 9 bases, with 11 bases spanning the gap. The CDR3 reads CASSSFFEQFF. The CDR3 DNA follows: TGTGCCAGCTCATCTTTTTTTGAGCAGTTCTTC.

The CDR3 region is CSASIGPGTDTQYF. The CDR3 bases are TGCAGTGCAAGCATAGGTCCAGGCACAGATACGCAGTATTTT. The rearrangement joins TRBV20-1 to TRBJ2-3; D gene ambiguous. Per germline, CDR1 DFQATT and CDR2 SNEGSKA (reference sequence). This CDR3 is built from 14 residues. V was clipped by 6 bases and J by 1 base, with 14 bases between them.

The chain combines TRBV28 with TRBJ2-1; D is unclear. Trimming pared 6 bases from V and 2 bases from J, leaving 11 bases between. The CDR3 length is 14 residues. Per germline, CDR1 MDHEN and CDR2 SYDVKM. In nucleotides, the CDR3 is TGTGCCAGCAGCAGACCGATAGCCTACAATGAGCAGTTCTTC. It translates to CASSRPIAYNEQFF.

The table lists this clonotype with a few counts. The chain couples TRBV6-1 to TRBJ2-7, with D tentatively TRBD1 (6 bases). Per the germline V gene, CDR1 is MNHNS and CDR2 is SASEGT. Trimming left V 9 bases short and J 2 bases short, with 14 bases between. The CDR3 consists of 13 residues. CDR3 residues: CASQVRGAYEQYV. The CDR3 bases are TGTGCCAGTCAAGTCAGGGGTGCCTACGAGCAGTACGTC.

This clonotype appeared many times. This chain joins TRBV10-3 and TRBJ2-7; D is unclear. The V end lost 10 bases, the J end lost 2 bases, and 3 bases lay between the germline ends. The CDR3 loop spans 9 amino acids. Germline CDR1 and CDR2: ENHRY and SYGVKD. The CDR3 DNA reads TGTGCCAAGACCTACGAGCAGTACGTC. Translating it yields CAKTYEQYV.

The chain couples TRBV6-1 to TRBJ1-1, with 7 bases identical to TRBD1. This CDR3 has 15 amino acids. CDR1 and CDR2 from the germline V gene are MNHNS and SASEGT. V dropped 5 bases and J dropped 4; count of bases not matched to a gene: 10. In nucleotides, the CDR3 is TGTGCCAGCAGTCCCGGACAGGCGGGCAGCACTGAAGCTTTCTTT. It encodes CASSPGQAGSTEAFF.

Regarding this clonotype: At one end, the junction sequence differs from germline, possibly due to a read error. V gene TRBV20-1 combines with J gene TRBJ2-1, with D perhaps matching TRBD2 (6 bases). CDR3 size: 16 residues. Germline loops: CDR1 DFQATT, CDR2 SNEGSKA (reference sequence). The CDR3 DNA follows: TGCAGTGTTAGAGTACGGCGAGAGCGGGTGGGCAATGAGCAGTTCTTC. Protein: CSVRVRRERVGNEQFF.

In this sample, this clonotype turned up once. The gene calls are TRBV18 and TRBJ1-4, with 9 bases lining up with TRBD1. The CDR3 totals 13 residues. Germline assignment: CDR1 KGHSH and CDR2 LQKENI. The ends lost 8 bases at V and 12 bases at J; junction bases unmatched: 10. The CDR3 loop reads CASAAATGGELFF. The CDR3, as DNA: TGTGCCAGCGCGGCCGCCACAGGGGGCGAACTGTTTTTT.

This clonotype was recorded many times. The chain carries TRBV10-1 and TRBJ2-7; 9 positions match TRBD2. Looked up from germline, CDR1 is WNHNN and CDR2 is SYGVQD (reference sequence). V gave up 6 bases and J gave up 0 bases; unmatched junction bases: 18. The CDR3 covers 19 residues. This chain's CDR3 is CASSPGCPELAGSSYEQYV. The CDR3 nucleotides read TGCGCCAGCAGCCCCGGGTGTCCTGAGCTAGCGGGAAGCTCCTACGAGCAGTACGTC.

The gene calls are TRBV5-1 and TRBJ1-1; TRBD1 agrees at 7 bases. The ends lost 5 bases at V and 4 bases at J; junction bases unmatched: 11. The CDR3 is made up of 15 amino acids. Germline V gene lookup returns CDR1 SGHRS and CDR2 YFSETQ. CDR3 loop: CASSREGAQGTEAFF. The CDR3 nucleotides read TGCGCCAGCAGTAGAGAGGGGGCTCAGGGCACTGAAGCTTTCTTT.

The chain employs TRBV15 and TRBJ2-2; D gene uncertain. Germline CDR1 is LNHNV and CDR2 is YYDKDF (reference sequence). V lost 2 bases and J 6 bases, leaving 13 bases between the germline ends. The CDR3 contains 15 residues. The CDR3 here is CATSRRLGNAGELFF. As DNA, the CDR3 is TGTGCCACCAGCAGACGATTGGGTAACGCCGGGGAGCTGTTTTTT.

This clonotype has just a few counts. The gene calls are TRBV10-3 and TRBJ2-1, with 7 bases lining up with TRBD1. The length of the CDR3 is 16 residues. J gave up 0 bases and V 3 bases, and 5 bases lay outside the gene matches. Germline assignment: CDR1 ENHRY and CDR2 SYGVKD. In nucleotides, the CDR3 is TGTGCCATCAGTGACGACAGGGTTTCCTCCTACAATGAGCAGTTCTTC. Protein: CAISDDRVSSYNEQFF.

The genes are TRBV12-3 or TRBV12-4 and TRBJ1-4; D remains unclear. The V gene lost 4 bases and the J gene lost 0 bases, with 12 bases spanning the gap. The CDR3 totals 16 residues. CDR3 DNA: TGTGCCAGCAGTTCCTCAACTTCTGCAACTAATGAAAAACTGTTTTTT. Translating gives CASSSSTSATNEKLFF.

This clonotype was counted a single time. The chain carries TRBV18 and TRBJ2-7, with TRBD1 matching over 7 bases. Germline trimming cut 3 bases from V and 3 bases from J; bases unmatched to any gene: 8. From germline, CDR1 is KGHSH and CDR2 LQKENI. The CDR3 totals 15 residues. Here the CDR3 reads CASSPIPGQRYEQYV. CDR3 in DNA: TGTGCCAGCTCACCGATTCCGGGACAGCGCTACGAGCAGTACGTC.

This clonotype showed up just a few times. The chain combines TRBV12-3 or TRBV12-4 with TRBJ2-2, with D possibly matching TRBD1 (6 bases). V was clipped by 10 bases and J by 0 bases, with 15 bases between them. The CDR3 contains 15 residues. Here the CDR3 reads CATITGTSNTGELFF. The DNA of the CDR3 is TGTGCCACCATCACCGGGACATCGAACACCGGGGAGCTGTTTTTT.

This clonotype was seen a few times. V and J are TRBV6-1 and TRBJ1-1; D call uncertain. The CDR3 is 12 amino acids. The V end lost 4 bases, the J end lost 5 bases, and 8 bases lay between the germline ends. Germline CDR1 and CDR2: MNHNS and SASEGT. DNA for the CDR3: TGTGCCAGCAGTGTCACGGAAACTGAAGCTTTCTTT. Translating it yields CASSVTETEAFF.

The J gene is TRBJ1-1, the V gene TRBV25-1; 8 nucleotides line up with TRBD1. J was trimmed by 4 bases and V by 0 bases; bases with no gene match: 10. This CDR3 has 17 amino acids. Germline CDR1 is MGHDK and CDR2 is SYGVNS. As DNA, the CDR3 is TGTGCCAGCAGTGAATACGGACAGGGTCGACGGGGCACTGAAGCTTTCTTT. It specifies CASSEYGQGRRGTEAFF.